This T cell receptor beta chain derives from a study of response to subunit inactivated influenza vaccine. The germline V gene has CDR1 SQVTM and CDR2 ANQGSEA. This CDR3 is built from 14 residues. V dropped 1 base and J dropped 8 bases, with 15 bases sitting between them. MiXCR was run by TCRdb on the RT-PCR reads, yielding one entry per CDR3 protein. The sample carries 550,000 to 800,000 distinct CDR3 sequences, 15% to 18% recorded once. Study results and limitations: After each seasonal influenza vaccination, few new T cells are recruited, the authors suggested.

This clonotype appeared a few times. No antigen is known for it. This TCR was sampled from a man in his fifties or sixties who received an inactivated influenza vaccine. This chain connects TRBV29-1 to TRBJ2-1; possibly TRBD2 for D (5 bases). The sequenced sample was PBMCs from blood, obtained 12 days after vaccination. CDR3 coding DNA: TGCAGCGTTGAAGTTAAGGGAGTTGACGATGAGCAGTTCTTC. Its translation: CSVEVKGVDDEQFF.